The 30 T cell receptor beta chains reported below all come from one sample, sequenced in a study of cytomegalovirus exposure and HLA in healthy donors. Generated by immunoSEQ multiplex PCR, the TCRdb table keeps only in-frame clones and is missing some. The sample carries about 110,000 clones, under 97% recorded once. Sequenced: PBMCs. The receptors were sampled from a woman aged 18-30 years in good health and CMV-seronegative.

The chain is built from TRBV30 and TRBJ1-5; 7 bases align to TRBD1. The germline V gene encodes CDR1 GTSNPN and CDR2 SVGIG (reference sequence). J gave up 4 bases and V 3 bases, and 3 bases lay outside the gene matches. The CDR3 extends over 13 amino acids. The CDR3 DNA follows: TGTGCCTGGAGCAGACAGGGTAATCAGCCCCAGCATTTT. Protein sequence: CAWSRQGNQPQHF.

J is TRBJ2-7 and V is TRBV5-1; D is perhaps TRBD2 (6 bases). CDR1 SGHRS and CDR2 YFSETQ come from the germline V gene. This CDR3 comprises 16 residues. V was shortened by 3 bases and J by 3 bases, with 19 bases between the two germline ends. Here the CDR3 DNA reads TGCGCCAGCAGCTCCGGCGGGGCAGCTACGATCTACGAGCAGTACTTC. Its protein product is CASSSGGAATIYEQYF.

Here the CDR3 DNA reads TGCGCCAGCAGCCAAGCCCTGGGACTAGCGGGGGAGGAGACCCAGTACTTC. Translation: CASSQALGLAGEETQYF. The chain carries TRBV4-1 and TRBJ2-5, with TRBD2 matching 14 bases. This CDR3 region has 17 residues. With V trimmed by 1 base and J by 5 bases, 6 bases remained unmatched. The V gene's germline CDR1 is MGHRA and CDR2 YSYEKL.

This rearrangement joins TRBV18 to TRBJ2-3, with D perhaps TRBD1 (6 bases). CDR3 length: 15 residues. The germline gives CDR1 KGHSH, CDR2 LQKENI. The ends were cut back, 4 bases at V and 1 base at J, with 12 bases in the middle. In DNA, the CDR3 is TGTGCCAGCTCACAACAGGGAAGGGGCACAGATACGCAGTATTTT. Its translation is CASSQQGRGTDTQYF.

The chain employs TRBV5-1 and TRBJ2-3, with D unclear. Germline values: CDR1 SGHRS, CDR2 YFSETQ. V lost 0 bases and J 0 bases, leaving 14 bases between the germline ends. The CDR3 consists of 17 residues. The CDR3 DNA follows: TGCGCCAGCAGCTTGGGTCCCAGGATCACTAGCACAGATACGCAGTATTTT. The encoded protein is CASSLGPRITSTDTQYF.

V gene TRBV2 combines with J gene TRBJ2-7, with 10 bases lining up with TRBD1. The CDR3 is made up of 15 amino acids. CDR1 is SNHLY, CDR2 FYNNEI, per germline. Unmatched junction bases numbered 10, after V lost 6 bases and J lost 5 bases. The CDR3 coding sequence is TGTGCCAGCAGCGGGTCCGACAGGGGGCTTGACGAGCAGTACTTC. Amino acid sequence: CASSGSDRGLDEQYF.

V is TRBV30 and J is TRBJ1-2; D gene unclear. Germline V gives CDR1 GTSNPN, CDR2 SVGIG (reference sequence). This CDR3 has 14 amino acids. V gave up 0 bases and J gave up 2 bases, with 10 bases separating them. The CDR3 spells CAWSVYSPNYGYTF. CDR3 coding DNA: TGTGCCTGGAGTGTATACAGCCCCAACTATGGCTACACCTTC. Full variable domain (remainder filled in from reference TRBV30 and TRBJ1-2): SQTIHQWPATLVQPVGSPLSLECTVEGTSNPNLYWYRQAAGRGLQLLFYSVGIGQISSEVPQNLSASRPQDRQFILSSKKLLLSDSGFYLCAWSVYSPNYGYTFGSGTRLTVV.

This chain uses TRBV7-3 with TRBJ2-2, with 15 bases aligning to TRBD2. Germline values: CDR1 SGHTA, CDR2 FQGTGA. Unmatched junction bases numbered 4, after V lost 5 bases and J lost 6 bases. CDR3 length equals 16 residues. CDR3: CASSLGLAGGSGELFF. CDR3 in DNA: TGTGCCAGCAGCCTAGGACTAGCGGGGGGGTCCGGGGAGCTGTTTTTT.

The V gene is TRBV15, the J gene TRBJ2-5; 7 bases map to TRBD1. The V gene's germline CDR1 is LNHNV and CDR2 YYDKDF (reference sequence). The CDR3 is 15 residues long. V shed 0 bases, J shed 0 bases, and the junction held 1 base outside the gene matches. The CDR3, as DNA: TGTGCCACCAGCAGAGAGGGACAGTACCAAGAGACCCAGTACTTC. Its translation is CATSREGQYQETQYF.

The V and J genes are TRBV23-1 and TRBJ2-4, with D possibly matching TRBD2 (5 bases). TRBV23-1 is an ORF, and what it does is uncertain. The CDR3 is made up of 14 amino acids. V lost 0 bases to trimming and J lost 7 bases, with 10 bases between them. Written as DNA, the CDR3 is TGCGCCAGCAGTCAATCGAGGAGGATCAACATTCAGTACTTC. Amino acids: CASSQSRRINIQYF.

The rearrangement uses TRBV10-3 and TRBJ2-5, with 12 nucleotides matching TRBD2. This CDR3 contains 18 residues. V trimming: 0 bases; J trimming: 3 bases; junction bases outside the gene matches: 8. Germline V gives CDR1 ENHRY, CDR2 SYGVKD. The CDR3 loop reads CAISESILAGGPEETQYF. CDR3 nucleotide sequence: TGTGCCATCAGTGAGTCGATCCTAGCGGGGGGGCCTGAAGAGACCCAGTACTTC.

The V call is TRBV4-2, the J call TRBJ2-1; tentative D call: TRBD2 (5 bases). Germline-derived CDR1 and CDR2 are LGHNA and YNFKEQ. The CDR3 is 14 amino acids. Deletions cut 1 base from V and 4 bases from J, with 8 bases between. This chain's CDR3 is CASSQGERYNEQFF. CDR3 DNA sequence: TGTGCCAGCAGCCAAGGGGAGCGGTACAATGAGCAGTTCTTC.

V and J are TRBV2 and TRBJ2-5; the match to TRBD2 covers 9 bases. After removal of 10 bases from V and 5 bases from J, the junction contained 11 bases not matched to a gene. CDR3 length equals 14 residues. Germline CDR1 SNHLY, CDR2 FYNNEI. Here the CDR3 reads CAISTSGGGETQYF. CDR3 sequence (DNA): TGTGCCATTTCGACTAGCGGTGGTGGGGAGACCCAGTACTTC.

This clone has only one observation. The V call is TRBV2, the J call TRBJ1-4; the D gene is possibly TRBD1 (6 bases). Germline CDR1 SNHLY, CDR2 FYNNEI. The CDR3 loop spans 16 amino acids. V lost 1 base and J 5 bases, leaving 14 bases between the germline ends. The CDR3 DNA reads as TGTGCCAGCAGTGAAGTCGGGGGGGCCAAGAATGAAAAACTGTTTTTT. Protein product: CASSEVGGAKNEKLFF.

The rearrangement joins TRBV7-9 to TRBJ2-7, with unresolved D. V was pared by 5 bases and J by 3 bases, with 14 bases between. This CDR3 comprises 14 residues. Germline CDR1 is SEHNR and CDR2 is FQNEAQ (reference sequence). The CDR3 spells CASSLGSGYYEQYF. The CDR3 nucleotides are TGTGCCAGCAGCCTAGGATCCGGTTACTACGAGCAGTACTTC.

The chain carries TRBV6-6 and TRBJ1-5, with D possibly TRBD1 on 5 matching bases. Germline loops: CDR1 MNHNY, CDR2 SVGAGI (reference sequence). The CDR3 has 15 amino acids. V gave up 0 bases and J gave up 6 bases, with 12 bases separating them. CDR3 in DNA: TGTGCCAGCAGTTACTCTGTTGATGGGGCTCAGCCCCAGCATTTT. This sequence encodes CASSYSVDGAQPQHF.

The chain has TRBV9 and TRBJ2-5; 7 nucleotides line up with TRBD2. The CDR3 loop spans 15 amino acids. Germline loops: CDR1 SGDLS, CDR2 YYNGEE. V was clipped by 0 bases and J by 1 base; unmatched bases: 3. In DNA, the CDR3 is TGTGCCAGCAGCGTAGGGGGCGGGGGCCAAGAGACCCAGTACTTC. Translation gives CASSVGGGGQETQYF.

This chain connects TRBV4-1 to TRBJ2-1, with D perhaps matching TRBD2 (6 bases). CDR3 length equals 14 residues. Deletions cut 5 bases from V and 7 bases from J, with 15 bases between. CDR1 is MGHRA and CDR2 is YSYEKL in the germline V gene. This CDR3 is CASSDGGIGNEQFF. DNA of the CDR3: TGCGCCAGCAGCGATGGGGGGATCGGAAATGAGCAGTTCTTC.

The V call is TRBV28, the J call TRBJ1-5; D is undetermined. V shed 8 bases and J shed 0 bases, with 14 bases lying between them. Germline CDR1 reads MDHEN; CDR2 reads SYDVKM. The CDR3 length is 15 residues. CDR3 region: CASSYQTLSNQPQHF. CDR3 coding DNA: TGTGCCAGCTCATACCAGACACTTAGCAATCAGCCCCAGCATTTT.

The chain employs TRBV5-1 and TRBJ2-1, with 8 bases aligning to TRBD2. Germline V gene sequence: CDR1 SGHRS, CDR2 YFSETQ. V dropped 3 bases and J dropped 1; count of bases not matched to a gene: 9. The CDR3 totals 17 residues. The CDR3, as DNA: TGCGCCAGCAGCTCGGCGGGGGGAACTATTTCCTACAATGAGCAGTTCTTC. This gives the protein CASSSAGGTISYNEQFF.

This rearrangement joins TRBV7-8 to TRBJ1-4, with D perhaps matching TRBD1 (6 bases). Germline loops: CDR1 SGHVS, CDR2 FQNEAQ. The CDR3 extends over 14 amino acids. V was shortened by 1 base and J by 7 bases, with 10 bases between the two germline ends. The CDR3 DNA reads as TGTGCCAGCAGCTTAGAGGGGGGGGGTGAAAAACTGTTTTTT. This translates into CASSLEGGGEKLFF.

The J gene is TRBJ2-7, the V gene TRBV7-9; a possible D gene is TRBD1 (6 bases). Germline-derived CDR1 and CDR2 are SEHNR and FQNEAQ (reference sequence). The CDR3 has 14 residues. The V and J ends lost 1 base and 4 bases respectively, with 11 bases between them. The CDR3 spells CASSLGRTGYEQYF. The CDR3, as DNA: TGTGCCAGCAGCTTAGGACGTACAGGGTACGAGCAGTACTTC.

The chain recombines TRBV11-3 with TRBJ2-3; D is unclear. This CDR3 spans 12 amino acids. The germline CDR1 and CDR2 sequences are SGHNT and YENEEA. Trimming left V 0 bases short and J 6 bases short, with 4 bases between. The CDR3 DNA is TGTGCCAGCAGCTTAGATGCGGATACGCAGTATTTT. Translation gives CASSLDADTQYF.

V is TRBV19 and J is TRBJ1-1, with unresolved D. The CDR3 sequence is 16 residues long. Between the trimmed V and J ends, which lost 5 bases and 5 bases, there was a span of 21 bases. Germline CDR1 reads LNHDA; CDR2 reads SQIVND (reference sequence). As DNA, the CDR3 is TGTGCCAGTAGTCTCTCCCATTTAGATCGGGAGACTGAAGCTTTCTTT. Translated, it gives CASSLSHLDRETEAFF.

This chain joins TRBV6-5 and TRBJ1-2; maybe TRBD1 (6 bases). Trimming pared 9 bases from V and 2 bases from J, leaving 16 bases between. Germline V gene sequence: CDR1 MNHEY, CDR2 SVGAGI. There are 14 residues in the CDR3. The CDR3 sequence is CASTRGAGNYGYTF. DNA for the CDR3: TGTGCCAGTACCCGGGGGGCCGGGAACTATGGCTACACCTTC.

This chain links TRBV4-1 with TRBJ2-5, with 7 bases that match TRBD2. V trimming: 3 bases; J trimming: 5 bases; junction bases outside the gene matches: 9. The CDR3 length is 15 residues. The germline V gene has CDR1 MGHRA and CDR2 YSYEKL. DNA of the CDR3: TGCGCCAGCAGCCAGATCTACCGGGGGGAGGAGACCCAGTACTTC. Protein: CASSQIYRGEETQYF.

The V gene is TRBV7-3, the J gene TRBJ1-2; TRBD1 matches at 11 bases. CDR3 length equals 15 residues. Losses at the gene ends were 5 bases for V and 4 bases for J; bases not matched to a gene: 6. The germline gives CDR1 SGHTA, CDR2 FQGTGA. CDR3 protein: CASSRTGGAGYGYTF. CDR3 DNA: TGTGCCAGCAGCCGGACAGGGGGCGCCGGCTATGGCTACACCTTC.

CDR3 amino acids: CSVDSSYNSPLHF. DNA for the CDR3: TGCAGCGTTGACAGCTCCTATAATTCACCCCTCCACTTT. This sequence joins TRBV29-1 and TRBJ1-6; the D is unclear. Germline V lookup: CDR1 SQVTM, CDR2 ANQGSEA. This CDR3 region has 13 residues. Trimming removed 3 bases from V and 0 bases from J, with 3 bases in between.

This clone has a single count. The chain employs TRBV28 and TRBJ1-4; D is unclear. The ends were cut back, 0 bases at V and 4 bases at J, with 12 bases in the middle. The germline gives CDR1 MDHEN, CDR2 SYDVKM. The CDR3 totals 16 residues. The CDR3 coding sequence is TGTGCCAGCAGTTTATGGCAGGCCAGTGGTAATGAAAAACTGTTTTTT. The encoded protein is CASSLWQASGNEKLFF.

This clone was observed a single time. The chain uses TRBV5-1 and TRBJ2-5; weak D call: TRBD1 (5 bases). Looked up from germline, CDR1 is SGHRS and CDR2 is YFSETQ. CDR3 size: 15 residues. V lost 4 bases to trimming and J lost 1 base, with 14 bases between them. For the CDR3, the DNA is TGCGCCAGCAGCGAACTCAGGGTTTCCCAAGAGACCCAGTACTTC. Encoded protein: CASSELRVSQETQYF.